A single sample gave rise to the 18 T cell receptor beta chains below, sequenced in a study of pediatric ulcerative colitis. Sequencing used immunoSEQ multiplex PCR; TCRdb keeps in-frame clones, though not all of them. Of around 64,000 clones listed, 77% were seen once; the top ten hold roughly 5.4%. The sample comprised blood. The receptors come from a boy aged 10-17 years with moderate ulcerative colitis.

This rearrangement joins TRBV27 to TRBJ1-6, with TRBD1 matching 7 bases. Germline V lookup: CDR1 MNHEY, CDR2 SMNVEV (reference sequence). The CDR3 is 16 residues long. V was clipped by 6 bases and J by 5 bases; unmatched bases: 10. CDR3 sequence reads: CASSQTTGRNNSPLHF. CDR3 in DNA: TGTGCCAGCAGCCAAACGACAGGGCGGAATAATTCACCCCTCCACTTT.

The chain employs TRBV7-9 and TRBJ1-2, with D possibly TRBD1 on 5 matching bases. V lost 5 bases and J 8 bases, leaving 21 bases between the germline ends. This CDR3 spans 15 amino acids. Germline loops: CDR1 SEHNR, CDR2 FQNEAQ (reference sequence). The DNA of the CDR3 is TGTGCCAGCAGCCCAGGCCCGGGGGGTGGGAGCGGCTACACCTTC. Its translation is CASSPGPGGGSGYTF.

The chain joins TRBV2 to TRBJ1-1, with D possibly TRBD1 on 6 matching bases. The V gene lost 6 bases and the J gene lost 6 bases, with 11 bases spanning the gap. Germline V gene sequence: CDR1 SNHLY, CDR2 FYNNEI. The CDR3 runs 12 residues. The CDR3 loop reads CASSLGQPEAFF. The CDR3, as DNA: TGTGCCAGCAGCCTAGGACAGCCTGAAGCTTTCTTT. Full variable domain (outside the CDR3, taken from reference TRBV2 and TRBJ1-1): EPEVTQTPSHQVTQMGQEVILRCVPISNHLYFYWYRQILGQKVEFLVSFYNNEISEKSEIFDDQFSVERPDGSNFTLKIRSTKLEDSAMYFCASSLGQPEAFFGQGTRLTVV.

There are a few counts of this clone. The genes are TRBV7-3 and TRBJ2-7; D might be TRBD1 (7 bases). CDR1 SGHTA and CDR2 FQGTGA come from the germline V gene. The germline V and J ends were trimmed by 1 base and 5 bases, with 15 bases remaining between them. The CDR3 is 15 amino acids. DNA of the CDR3: TGTGCCAGCAGCTTAATGGCGGGACAGCGGGACGAGCAGTACTTC. Translating gives CASSLMAGQRDEQYF.

The chain carries TRBV7-9 and TRBJ1-1, with D perhaps matching TRBD1 (5 bases). The germline V gene has CDR1 SEHNR and CDR2 FQNEAQ (reference sequence). V gave up 4 bases and J gave up 5 bases, with 14 bases separating them. The CDR3 has 14 amino acids. For the CDR3, the DNA is TGTGCCAGCAGCTCGCAGGGTATTTCGACTGAAGCTTTCTTT. It encodes CASSSQGISTEAFF.

V gene TRBV30 combines with J gene TRBJ2-1; D not resolved. This CDR3 region has 11 residues. V was clipped by 6 bases and J by 4 bases, with 7 bases between them. Germline CDR1 GTSNPN, CDR2 SVGIG (reference sequence). In DNA, the CDR3 is TGTGCCTGCCAGCGATACAATGAGCAGTTCTTC. Its protein product is CACQRYNEQFF.

The V gene is TRBV19, the J gene TRBJ1-4; no clear D. The CDR3 runs 14 residues. Deletions cut 3 bases from V and 3 bases from J, with 8 bases between. Germline-derived CDR1 and CDR2 are LNHDA and SQIVND (reference sequence). The CDR3 coding sequence is TGTGCCAGTAGTATCGGACCTGCTAATGAAAAACTGTTTTTT. Translated, it gives CASSIGPANEKLFF. Combining the CDR3 with reference TRBV19 and TRBJ1-4 gives the whole variable domain DGGITQSPKYLFRKEGQNVTLSCEQNLNHDAMYWYRQDPGQGLRLIYYSQIVNDFQKGDIAEGYSVSREKKESFPLTVTSAQKNPTAFYLCASSIGPANEKLFFGSGTQLSVL.

The chain combines TRBV14 with TRBJ1-2; no clear D gene. V lost 4 bases and J 5 bases, leaving 26 bases between the germline ends. This CDR3 spans 18 amino acids. The germline gives CDR1 SGHDN, CDR2 FVKESK. The CDR3 here is CASSPQPDLVEPEYGYTF. The CDR3 nucleotides are TGTGCCAGCAGCCCGCAACCCGACCTCGTGGAGCCGGAGTATGGCTACACCTTC.

The gene calls are TRBV6-1 and TRBJ1-5, with D unclear. With 2 bases removed from V and 9 bases from J, the gap between germline ends came to 5 bases. The germline CDR1 and CDR2 sequences are MNHNS and SASEGT. This CDR3 has 11 residues. The CDR3 DNA reads TGTGCCAGCAGTGAACGAACGCCCCAGCATTTT. It codes for CASSERTPQHF.

The rearrangement joins TRBV11-3 to TRBJ2-2; the D is unclear. V was shortened by 5 bases and J by 1 base, with 8 bases between the two germline ends. CDR3 length equals 14 residues. Germline CDR1 and CDR2: SGHNT and YENEEA. CDR3: CASSPLLNTGELFF. The DNA for the CDR3 is TGTGCCAGCAGCCCCTTACTGAACACCGGGGAGCTGTTTTTT. The variable domain in full, completed from reference TRBV11-3 and TRBJ2-2, reads EAGVVQSPRYKIIEKKQPVAFWCNPISGHNTLYWYLQNLGQGPELLIRYENEEAVDDSQLPKDRFSAERLKGVDSTLKIQPAELGDSAVYLCASSPLLNTGELFFGEGSRLTVL.

The chain couples TRBV5-1 to TRBJ2-1; D is tentatively TRBD1 or TRBD2 (5 bases each). V was trimmed by 2 bases and J by 2 bases, leaving 17 bases between them. Per the germline V gene, CDR1 is SGHRS and CDR2 is YFSETQ. The CDR3 sequence is 17 residues long. The CDR3: CASSFLAVSGTYNEQFF. CDR3 coding DNA: TGCGCCAGCAGCTTCCTAGCCGTCTCAGGGACCTACAATGAGCAGTTCTTC.

The CDR3 bases are TGTGCCAGCAACCGTCTAGCGGTCATTAACACCGGGGAGCTGTTTTTT. Its protein is CASNRLAVINTGELFF. V usage is TRBV11-2 and J usage is TRBJ2-2, with TRBD2 matching over 7 bases. Germline-derived CDR1 and CDR2 are SGHAT and FQNNGV. With 7 bases clipped from V and 2 bases from J, the junction kept 10 bases outside the gene matches. The CDR3 has 16 residues.

This clone occurred a few times. This rearrangement joins TRBV6-5 to TRBJ1-2, with D unclear. CDR1 and CDR2 (germline): MNHEY, SVGAGI. Deletions cut 0 bases from V and 6 bases from J, with 14 bases between. The CDR3 loop spans 15 amino acids. DNA of the CDR3: TGTGCCAGCAGTTACTCTCTAATACGTATTGATGGCTACACCTTC. This translates into CASSYSLIRIDGYTF.

The genes are TRBV6-5 and TRBJ2-7; TRBD2 aligns across 11 bases. The V gene end was trimmed by 4 bases and the J gene end by 2 bases; junction bases not matched to a gene: 7. CDR3 length equals 16 residues. Germline V lookup: CDR1 MNHEY, CDR2 SVGAGI. CDR3 loop: CASSSGLAGSTYEQYF. The CDR3 nucleotides are TGTGCCAGCAGTTCTGGACTAGCGGGTAGCACCTACGAGCAGTACTTC.

The V and J genes are TRBV5-1 and TRBJ1-1; TRBD1 matches at 7 bases. The J segment lost 0 bases and the V segment lost 4 bases, leaving 6 bases of the junction unmatched. The germline V gene has CDR1 SGHRS and CDR2 YFSETQ. The CDR3 contains 15 residues. For the CDR3, the DNA is TGCGCCAGCAGCATCCAAACAGGGGTGAACACTGAAGCTTTCTTT. It encodes CASSIQTGVNTEAFF.

The rearrangement joins TRBV28 to TRBJ2-1; D gene uncertain. With 5 bases removed from V and 7 bases from J, the gap between germline ends came to 21 bases. The CDR3 is 16 residues long. Germline CDR1 MDHEN, CDR2 SYDVKM. The CDR3 nucleotides read TGTGCCAGCAGTCCACAGCAGGTCGCCTGGGGTAATGAGCAGTTCTTC. Translated: CASSPQQVAWGNEQFF.

The table lists this clone with a few counts. The chain links TRBV12-2 to TRBJ1-5. TRBV12-2 is a pseudogene. The CDR3 is made up of 15 amino acids. CDR3: CASRPRTNSNQPQHF. The CDR3 region has the DNA TGTGCAAGTCGCCCCCGGACGAATAGCAATCAGCCCCAGCATTTT.

V gene TRBV6-5 combines with J gene TRBJ2-7; 7 bases match TRBD1. Germline CDR1 MNHEY, CDR2 SVGAGI. Trimming removed 5 bases from V and 3 bases from J; junction bases left unmatched: 7. The length of the CDR3 is 14 residues. The CDR3 coding sequence is TGTGCCAGCAGTCGATCCGGGACAGTCTACGAGCAGTACTTC. Translated, it gives CASSRSGTVYEQYF.